A selection of T cell receptor beta chains follows, all from one sample in a study of PD-L1 blockade in urothelial cancer. Here immunoSEQ multiplex PCR was the method, and the copy in TCRdb shows in-frame clones only, minus some. Among approximately 39,000 clones listed, around 89% were seen once. The sample here was PBMCs, taken around atezolizumab (anti-PD-L1) treatment. The receptors were sampled from a man in his sixties with urothelial cancer. Both conserved end residues are part of each CDR3. D genes are given only for firm matches. Where a row states a size, it is once, few, many or the class of an expanded clone; other rows omit it.

clone size	V gene	D gene	J gene	CDR3 DNA	CDR3 protein
-	TRBV4-1	TRBD1	TRBJ2-7	TGCGCCAGCAGAAGACAGGGGGGAGCCTACGAGCAGTACTTC	CASRRQGGAYEQYF
-	TRBV30	-	TRBJ2-7	TGTGCCTGGAATGACAGAGATTCCTACGAGCAGTACTTC	CAWNDRDSYEQYF
once	TRBV6-1	-	TRBJ1-4	TGTGCCAGCACCGGGTTCTCTACTAATGAAAAACTGTTTTTT	CASTGFSTNEKLFF
once	TRBV5-5	-	TRBJ1-2	TGTGCCAGCAGCACGGGAGCCAGCGATAACTATGGCTACACCTTC	CASSTGASDNYGYTF
-	TRBV15	TRBD1	TRBJ1-4	TGTGCCACCAGCAGAGGCGGGACAGTGCGTAATGAAAAACTGTTTTTT	CATSRGGTVRNEKLFF
-	TRBV7-2	TRBD2	TRBJ2-1	TGTGCCAGCAGCCCACTCCCTTTACTAGCGGGGGGATACAATGAGCAGTTCTTC	CASSPLPLLAGGYNEQFF
-	TRBV10-3	-	TRBJ1-2	TGTGCCATCAGTGAGTCGGAGTACGGTAACTATGGCTACACCTTC	CAISESEYGNYGYTF
once	TRBV5-4	-	TRBJ1-3	TGTGCCAGCAGCTTGGACAGGGACCGGTCTGGAAACACCATATATTTT	CASSLDRDRSGNTIYF
-	TRBV7-3	TRBD2	TRBJ2-5	TGTGCCAGCAGCTTAACGGCCGGGAGGTCGCGAGAGACCCAGTACTTC	CASSLTAGRSRETQYF
-	TRBV6-5	-	TRBJ1-2	TGTGCCAGCAGTTACCGTGGACTCAGAGGTGGCTACACCTTC	CASSYRGLRGGYTF
-	TRBV7-9	-	TRBJ2-1	TGTGCCAGCAGCTTATTAGGCCGGGCGGGGAATGAGCAGTTCTTC	CASSLLGRAGNEQFF
-	TRBV5-1	TRBD2	TRBJ2-1	TGCGCCAGCAGCTCCCTCGGCGGGGGAGTTGCCTACAATGAGCAGTTCTTC	CASSSLGGGVAYNEQFF
-	TRBV7-3	TRBD1	TRBJ2-3	TGTGCCAGCAGCTCAACAGGGGGCGACGCAGATACGCAGTATTTT	CASSSTGGDADTQYF
-	TRBV4-2	TRBD2	TRBJ2-4	TGTGCCAGCAGCCAAGAGCCTGGCGGGGGACTAGCCAAAAACATTCAGTACTTC	CASSQEPGGGLAKNIQYF
-	TRBV6-1	TRBD1	TRBJ1-3	TGTGCCAGCAGTGTTCAGGGGGCCTATGGAAACACCATATATTTT	CASSVQGAYGNTIYF
-	TRBV2	-	TRBJ1-1	TGTGCCAGCAGTGACGGGGTCACTGAAGCTTTCTTT	CASSDGVTEAFF
-	TRBV7-2	-	TRBJ2-3	TGTGCCAGCAGCCCCGATCGAGGGTCAGATACGCAGTATTTT	CASSPDRGSDTQYF
-	TRBV6-5	TRBD2	TRBJ2-3	TGTGCCAGCAGTTACTCGAGCGGGGTGATCACAGATACGCAGTATTTT	CASSYSSGVITDTQYF
once	TRBV7-6	TRBD1	TRBJ1-4	TGTGCCAGCAGTGAAACCGGGACAGGGGATGAAAAACTGTTTTTT	CASSETGTGDEKLFF
few	TRBV30	-	TRBJ2-1	TGTGCCTGGAGTACCGGACAGGAGCAGTTCTTC	CAWSTGQEQFF
few	TRBV27	-	TRBJ2-2	TGTGCCAGCAGTTCCTTTGGGCGGGGCCCCGGGGAGCTGTTTTTT	CASSSFGRGPGELFF
-	TRBV6-5	TRBD2	TRBJ2-7	TGTGCCAGCAGTTACGGGCTAGCGGCTGGCTACGAGCAGTACTTC	CASSYGLAAGYEQYF
-	TRBV6-5	TRBD1	TRBJ1-2	TGTGCCAGCAGGCCCGGGACAGGGACTAACTATGGCTACACCTTC	CASRPGTGTNYGYTF
-	TRBV27	TRBD2	TRBJ2-7	TGTGCCAGCAGTTTAGCGGGGGAGATCGAGCAGTACTTC	CASSLAGEIEQYF
-	TRBV7-2	TRBD1	TRBJ2-2	TGTGCCAGCAGCTCTGGGACAGGGGGCACCGGGGAGCTGTTTTTT	CASSSGTGGTGELFF
-	TRBV7-7	-	TRBJ2-1	TGTGCTAGCAGCGCCACTGAGGGCAATGAGCAGTTCTTC	CASSATEGNEQFF
-	TRBV11-3	-	TRBJ1-1	TGTGCCAGCAGCTTAGATCTGGCAGGTGGCTCTGAAGCTTTCTTT	CASSLDLAGGSEAFF
-	TRBV19	TRBD1	TRBJ2-1	TGTGCCAGTCGAGGGGACAGACTACGAAATGAGCAGTTCTTC	CASRGDRLRNEQFF
-	TRBV5-3	TRBD2	TRBJ2-5	TGTGCCAGAAGCCCTGATTTGCGTGGGCTAGCGGGGGGGGCGCAAGAGACCCAGTACTTC	CARSPDLRGLAGGAQETQYF
-	TRBV28	-	TRBJ1-1	TGTGCCAGCAGTTTATTCTTCACGGGGGGGGTGGTGGGAACTGAAGCTTTCTTT	CASSLFFTGGVVGTEAFF
-	TRBV27	TRBD1	TRBJ1-1	TGTGCCAGCAGCCTCGGACAGGGGATGTTGGCTTTCTTT	CASSLGQGMLAFF
-	TRBV19	-	TRBJ1-5	TGTGCCACGACAGCATATAGCAATCAGCCCCAGCATTTT	CATTAYSNQPQHF
-	TRBV27	-	TRBJ1-4	TGTGCCAGCAGTTCCACGGGGATAGCAACTAATGAAAAACTGTTTTTT	CASSSTGIATNEKLFF
-	TRBV7-9	-	TRBJ2-7	TGTGCCAGCAGCTTCGTGGGGCGCGTCTACGAGCAGTACTTC	CASSFVGRVYEQYF
-	TRBV7-3	-	TRBJ1-5	TGTGCCAGCAGCTTAGAAGGGGGCAATCAGCCCCAGCATTTT	CASSLEGGNQPQHF
-	TRBV9	-	TRBJ2-3	TGTGCCAGCAGCGACCCTTTCGGGTTCGCAAGCACAGATACGCAGTATTTT	CASSDPFGFASTDTQYF
-	TRBV28	TRBD2	TRBJ2-7	TGTGCCAGCACCCTTTCACTAGCGCCTAGGGAGCAGTACTTC	CASTLSLAPREQYF
-	TRBV10-3	-	TRBJ1-5	TGTGCCATCAGCCCTGACAGACATCAGCCCCAGCATTTT	CAISPDRHQPQHF
-	TRBV4-3	-	TRBJ2-1	TGCGCCAGCAGCCAAGAGAGCAGGGGCGCCCCTAACTACAATGAGCAGTTCTTC	CASSQESRGAPNYNEQFF
-	TRBV2	-	TRBJ1-1	TGTGCCAGCAGTGAAGGAGGAAGCCCCCGGGGAGCTTTCTTT	CASSEGGSPRGAFF
-	TRBV4-3	TRBD1	TRBJ2-7	TGCGCCAGCAGCCAAGAAACAGGGGGCCGGCAGTACTTC	CASSQETGGRQYF
-	TRBV5-1	-	TRBJ2-7	TGCGCCAGCAGCATGGGGACGGAGGCGGGTGAGCAGTACTTC	CASSMGTEAGEQYF
-	TRBV10-1	TRBD2	TRBJ2-1	TGCGCCAGCAGTGAGTCGCGGGGCGGGAGTGCCCGGTCCTACAATGAGCAGTTCTTC	CASSESRGGSARSYNEQFF
-	TRBV27	-	TRBJ2-7	TGTGCCAGCAGTTCCCTCCCTGACGCTACGGGTGAGCAGTACTTC	CASSSLPDATGEQYF
once	TRBV5-4	TRBD2	TRBJ2-3	TGTGCCAGCAGCCCTACGGGGGGAAGCACAGATACGCAGTATTTT	CASSPTGGSTDTQYF
-	TRBV2	-	TRBJ2-7	TGTGCCAGCAGTGAACGCTACGAGCAGTACTTC	CASSERYEQYF
once	TRBV7-9	TRBD2	TRBJ2-1	TGTGCCAGCAGCTTAGCGGGAATAGCGGGGAACTACAATGAGCAGTTCTTC	CASSLAGIAGNYNEQFF
-	TRBV11-2	-	TRBJ2-3	TGTGCCGGGCGAAAGGGCGGGGATACGCAGTATTTT	CAGRKGGDTQYF
medium-sized	TRBV6-1	-	TRBJ1-5	TGTGCCAGCAGTGAAGCGGTGGGGGGTGAGGGTCAGCCCCAGCATTTT	CASSEAVGGEGQPQHF